This note documents a single T cell receptor (beta chain) sequence. Antigen unknown. The data stem from a study of molecular identifiers for immune sequencing clone quantification. The study, taken as a whole, reports: A single cell's spiked Jurkat TCR RNA was reportedly detectable among 950,000 to 1,000,000 naive cells.

The V gene lost 3 bases and the J gene lost 6 bases, with 12 bases spanning the gap. Germline CDR1 and CDR2: SGDLS and YYNGEE. There are 14 residues in the CDR3. As previously described, bulk TCR libraries were made using listed TCR primers. TCRdb passed the PCR reads through MiXCR, listing each CDR3 protein once. Counted here are hundreds of thousands of distinct CDR3 sequences, 25% occurring once; the ten biggest clones make up 0.78%. Sequencing was performed on naive CD8+ T cells from blood, with Jurkat cell RNA spiked in. Documented subset: FACS-sorted CD8+CD4-CCR7+CD45RA+ naive T cells. The source is a human donor in good health. Some libraries in this study had Jurkat cell RNA spiked in. This sequence joins TRBV9 and TRBJ1-4; weak D call: TRBD1 (6 bases). This CDR3 is CASSATGNDEKLFF. CDR3 nucleotides: TGTGCCAGCAGCGCGACAGGTAACGATGAAAAACTGTTTTTT.